These 29 T cell receptor beta chains came from one sample sequenced in a study of CD8 T cells in Susac syndrome. A quantity of roughly 0.5 to 1 ug RNA underwent reverse transcription using random hexamers. TCRdb itself ran the immunoSEQ multiplex PCR reads through MiXCR, one entry per CDR3 protein. The sample holds under 250,000 distinct CDR3 sequences, just over 90% seen once. The sequencing input was CD4+ T cells from PBMCs. Receptor source: a human donor with multiple sclerosis.

This sequence joins TRBV5-5 and TRBJ2-4; tentatively, D is TRBD1 (6 bases). Trimming took off 4 bases at V and 1 base at J, with 9 bases between the two ends. This CDR3 contains 14 residues. The germline gives CDR1 SGHKS, CDR2 YYEKEE (reference sequence). CDR3 DNA: TGTGCCAGCAGCAACAGGGTGGCCAAAAACATTCAGTACTTC. Protein sequence: CASSNRVAKNIQYF.

This clonotype is a singleton in its sample. The chain combines TRBV3-1 with TRBJ1-5; D gene uncertain. V was cut by 2 bases and J by 0 bases, with 11 bases left in between. The germline CDR1 and CDR2 sequences are LGHDT and YNNKEL (reference sequence). CDR3 length: 16 residues. CDR3 region: CASSQRRRDSNQPQHF. CDR3 coding DNA: TGTGCCAGCAGCCAAAGACGCCGGGATAGCAATCAGCCCCAGCATTTT.

The V gene is TRBV7-9, the J gene TRBJ2-7; weak D call: TRBD1 (6 bases). CDR3 size: 14 residues. V dropped 1 base and J dropped 2 bases, with 9 bases sitting between them. In germline, CDR1 is SEHNR, CDR2 FQNEAQ (reference sequence). The CDR3 DNA is TGTGCCAGCAGCTTAGGGGCAGGGGCCTACGAGCAGTACGTC. Its protein is CASSLGAGAYEQYV.

The chain links TRBV29-1 to TRBJ2-5, with no clear D. The CDR3 has 13 residues. CDR1 and CDR2 (germline): SQVTM, ANQGSEA. Between the trimmed V and J ends, which lost 7 bases and 5 bases, there was a span of 17 bases. The CDR3: CSATHSRGETQYF. DNA for the CDR3: TGCAGCGCAACACACTCGCGTGGGGAGACCCAGTACTTC. The full variable domain, completed using reference TRBV29-1 and TRBJ2-5, is SAVISQKPSRDICQRGTSLTIQCQVDSQVTMMFWYRQQPGQSLTLIATANQGSEATYESGFVIDKFPISRPNLTFSTLTVSNMSPEDSSIYLCSATHSRGETQYFGPGTRLLVL.

The chain links TRBV9 to TRBJ2-7, with 10 bases lining up with TRBD1. The CDR3 totals 19 residues. CDR1 is SGDLS and CDR2 is YYNGEE in the germline V gene. With 0 bases clipped from V and 1 base from J, the junction kept 13 bases outside the gene matches. The CDR3 nucleotides are TGTGCCAGCAGCGTAGAGCCGACCACCGGGACAGGGGCTTCCTACGAGCAGTACTTC. It is translated as CASSVEPTTGTGASYEQYF.

CDR3 residues: CASSQYRTTGELFF. In DNA form, the CDR3 reads TGTGCCAGCAGCCAATACCGAACCACCGGGGAGCTGTTTTTT. The rearrangement joins TRBV14 to TRBJ2-2; no clear D. CDR1 and CDR2 (germline): SGHDN, FVKESK. This CDR3 has 14 amino acids. The V gene lost 2 bases and the J gene lost 4 bases, with 8 bases spanning the gap.

This rearrangement joins TRBV19 to TRBJ2-4; D possibly corresponds to TRBD2 (5 bases). V lost 6 bases to trimming and J lost 3 bases, with 12 bases between them. Germline CDR1 LNHDA, CDR2 SQIVND (reference sequence). The CDR3 has 14 amino acids. The CDR3 bases are TGTGCCAGTAGCGACCACCGGGGCAAAAACATTCAGTACTTC. It encodes CASSDHRGKNIQYF.

V is TRBV5-1 and J is TRBJ1-2, with 10 nucleotides matching TRBD1. Losses at the gene ends were 2 bases for V and 3 bases for J; bases not matched to a gene: 1. The CDR3 has 14 amino acids. Germline loops: CDR1 SGHRS, CDR2 YFSETQ. This chain's CDR3 is CASSLGQGDYGYTF. In nucleotides, the CDR3 is TGCGCCAGCAGCTTAGGACAGGGGGACTATGGCTACACCTTC. Full variable domain (outside the CDR3, taken from reference TRBV5-1 and TRBJ1-2): KAGVTQTPRYLIKTRGQQVTLSCSPISGHRSVSWYQQTPGQGLQFLFEYFSETQRNKGNFPGRFSGRQFSNSRSEMNVSTLELGDSALYLCASSLGQGDYGYTFGSGTRLTVV.

V usage is TRBV25-1 and J usage is TRBJ2-7; possible D gene TRBD1, 5 bases. The CDR3 spans 16 residues. Germline V gives CDR1 MGHDK, CDR2 SYGVNS. V was pared by 10 bases and J by 5 bases, with 27 bases between. This chain's CDR3 is CANIDIRGGAVHEQYV. The DNA of the CDR3 is TGTGCCAACATTGACATAAGGGGCGGCGCTGTCCACGAGCAGTACGTC.

Notes on this clonotype: Mismatch with germline at one junction end may stem from a read error. V is TRBV15 and J is TRBJ2-3, with D tentatively TRBD1 (6 bases). This CDR3 is 12 amino acids long. Germline CDR1 reads LNHNV; CDR2 reads YYDKDF (reference sequence). The CDR3 DNA reads as TGTGCCACCAGCAGGCTGACAGGTACGCAGTATTTT. Translating it yields CATSRLTGTQYF.

The V call is TRBV7-3, the J call TRBJ2-7; 12 bases are shared with TRBD2. The ends lost 1 base at V and 3 bases at J; junction bases unmatched: 4. The CDR3 loop spans 16 amino acids. Germline V gives CDR1 SGHTA, CDR2 FQGTGA. In DNA form, the CDR3 reads TGTGCCAGCAGCTTAAAGCTAGCGGGAGGGTTCTACGAGCAGTACGTC. Its protein is CASSLKLAGGFYEQYV.

This chain connects TRBV27 to TRBJ2-5; D possibly corresponds to TRBD2 (6 bases). This CDR3 region has 15 residues. The germline V and J ends were trimmed by 3 bases and 3 bases, with 14 bases remaining between them. In germline, CDR1 is MNHEY, CDR2 SMNVEV (reference sequence). CDR3 nucleotide sequence: TGTGCCAGCAGTTTCGGGGGACCAAGAAAAGAGACCCAGTACTTC. Its translation: CASSFGGPRKETQYF.

The chain uses TRBV12-3 or TRBV12-4 and TRBJ1-2, with D tentatively TRBD1 (5 bases). The V end lost 5 bases, the J end lost 3 bases, and 10 bases lay between the germline ends. The CDR3 contains 13 residues. For the CDR3, the DNA is TGTGCCAGCAGTCCTGAGGGGTACTATGGCTACACCTTC. It is translated as CASSPEGYYGYTF.

V gene TRBV4-1 combines with J gene TRBJ2-3, with 10 bases that match TRBD2. The ends lost 4 bases at V and 5 bases at J; junction bases unmatched: 9. Per germline, CDR1 MGHRA and CDR2 YSYEKL. This CDR3 is built from 16 residues. CDR3 bases: TGCGCCAGCAGCCTCCTTAGCGGGGGGCTGGGAGATACGCAGTATTTT. It is translated as CASSLLSGGLGDTQYF.

The rearrangement joins TRBV5-1 to TRBJ2-1; 10 bases match TRBD1. The germline gives CDR1 SGHRS, CDR2 YFSETQ. The trim removed 1 base at V and 6 bases at J, leaving 7 bases unmatched. CDR3 length equals 16 residues. The CDR3 loop is CASSLLGTGEFNEQFF. As DNA, the CDR3 is TGCGCCAGCAGCTTGTTAGGGACAGGGGAGTTCAATGAGCAGTTCTTC.

The chain employs TRBV28 and TRBJ2-3, with a weak D call TRBD2 (5 bases). Germline V gene sequence: CDR1 MDHEN, CDR2 SYDVKM. The CDR3 runs to 15 residues. The V gene lost 6 bases and the J gene lost 6 bases, with 19 bases spanning the gap. The CDR3, as DNA: TGTGCCAGCAGACCTCCGGGAACTAGTGTTGATACGCAGTATTTT. Protein product: CASRPPGTSVDTQYF.

The chain combines TRBV20-1 with TRBJ2-7; a possible D gene is TRBD2 (6 bases). The CDR3 runs to 13 residues. CDR1 DFQATT and CDR2 SNEGSKA come from the germline V gene (reference sequence). V was cut by 1 base and J by 1 base, with 8 bases left in between. Here the CDR3 DNA reads TGCAGTGCTAGAGTGAGCGGGTCCTACGAGCAGTACGTC. This gives the protein CSARVSGSYEQYV.

The chain is built from TRBV29-1 and TRBJ2-2, with D possibly being TRBD2 (5 bases). The CDR3 extends over 14 amino acids. V was shortened by 6 bases and J by 2 bases, with 13 bases between the two germline ends. Per germline, CDR1 SQVTM and CDR2 ANQGSEA. The CDR3 DNA sequence: TGCAGCGTAGGAGCGGATTCTAACACCGGGGAGCTGTTTTTT. It codes for CSVGADSNTGELFF.

Points on this clonotype: A junction end diverges from the germline sequence, so it may reflect a read error. This chain uses TRBV6-1 with TRBJ2-5; 14 bases are shared with TRBD2. CDR3 size: 17 residues. Germline CDR1 is MNHNS and CDR2 is SASEGT. The chain's CDR3 is CAGSRGTSGSTIETQYF. CDR3 coding DNA: TGTGCCGGCAGTCGGGGGACTAGCGGGAGTACTATAGAGACCCAGTACTTC.

J is TRBJ2-1 and V is TRBV28; D may be TRBD2 (6 bases). Germline values: CDR1 MDHEN, CDR2 SYDVKM. Deletions cut 6 bases from V and 13 bases from J, with 13 bases between. This CDR3 comprises 11 residues. This chain's CDR3 is CASSPGGSQFF. The CDR3 DNA reads as TGTGCCAGCAGCCCCGGGGGTAGTCAGTTCTTC.

The chain employs TRBV24-1 and TRBJ2-3; 8 bases agree with TRBD1. Trimming removed 5 bases from V and 7 bases from J; junction bases left unmatched: 10. The CDR3 totals 15 residues. Germline V gene data show CDR1 as KGHDR and CDR2 as SFDVKD. This CDR3 is CATSGPRTGMNTQYF. The DNA of the CDR3 is TGTGCCACCAGTGGCCCGCGGACAGGGATGAATACGCAGTATTTT.

The chain employs TRBV6-5 and TRBJ1-2; D is ambiguous. The ends were cut back, 4 bases at V and 8 bases at J, with 11 bases in the middle. There are 12 residues in the CDR3. The germline gives CDR1 MNHEY, CDR2 SVGAGI. DNA of the CDR3: TGTGCCAGCAGTTCGCGGTTGGGAGGCTACACCTTC. Translation: CASSSRLGGYTF.

The chain employs TRBV6-5 and TRBJ2-5; D is unresolved. The CDR3 covers 14 residues. V lost 2 bases to trimming and J lost 2 bases, with 9 bases between them. In germline, CDR1 is MNHEY, CDR2 SVGAGI. In DNA, the CDR3 is TGTGCCAGCAGTTACGGGGTGGGGCAAGAGACCCAGTACTTC. Translated, it gives CASSYGVGQETQYF.

V is TRBV5-6 and J is TRBJ1-1; D perhaps matches TRBD1 (5 bases). Germline CDR1 SGHDT, CDR2 YYEEEE. V dropped 1 base and J dropped 2 bases, with 18 bases sitting between them. The CDR3 is 17 amino acids. The CDR3 DNA follows: TGTGCCAGCAGCTTGTTTGGGGCTTGGGGCATTAACACTGAAGCTTTCTTT. Translation gives CASSLFGAWGINTEAFF.

This chain links TRBV27 with TRBJ1-3; D is uncertain. This CDR3 spans 17 amino acids. Germline lookup yields CDR1 MNHEY and CDR2 SMNVEV (reference sequence). Trimming stripped 5 bases from V and 0 bases from J, with 17 bases between. The CDR3 DNA sequence: TGTGCCAGCAGTCCGACCCCAAGTATAATCTCTGGAAACACCATATATTTT. Translated: CASSPTPSIISGNTIYF.

The rearrangement joins TRBV20-1 to TRBJ2-7, with 8 bases fitting TRBD2. The CDR3 sequence is 15 residues long. Germline V gene lookup returns CDR1 DFQATT and CDR2 SNEGSKA (reference sequence). J gave up 0 bases and V 0 bases, and 4 bases lay outside the gene matches. The CDR3 sequence: CSARDGGGPSYEQYF. DNA of the CDR3: TGCAGTGCTAGAGATGGCGGGGGGCCCTCCTACGAGCAGTACTTC.

As DNA, the CDR3 is TGTGCCAGCCACGACAGTAATTCCTACGAGCAGTACTTC. Amino acids: CASHDSNSYEQYF. The rearrangement joins TRBV28 to TRBJ2-7; perhaps TRBD1 as D (5 bases). Germline CDR1 and CDR2: MDHEN and SYDVKM. V lost 8 bases, J lost 1 base, and 12 bases lay in between. The length of the CDR3 is 13 residues.

J is TRBJ1-1 and V is TRBV7-9; D uncertain. Per germline, CDR1 SEHNR and CDR2 FQNEAQ (reference sequence). V dropped 5 bases and J dropped 6 bases, with 7 bases sitting between them. This CDR3 has 11 amino acids. The CDR3 DNA is TGTGCCAGCAGCCCCTCGGCTGAAGCTTTCTTT. Translation: CASSPSAEAFF.

J is TRBJ2-4 and V is TRBV19, with D uncertain. CDR1 is LNHDA and CDR2 is SQIVND in the germline V gene (reference sequence). The CDR3 length is 16 residues. V shed 3 bases and J shed 0 bases, with 12 bases lying between them. CDR3 coding DNA: TGTGCCAGTAGTATGGGCTCCCGGGTAGCCAAAAACATTCAGTACTTC. Translation gives CASSMGSRVAKNIQYF.